These 30 T cell receptor beta chains originate from one sample sequenced in a study of low-dose radiotherapy and immunotherapy resistance in tumors. It was with a constant-region primer and a V-primer adapter that TCRs were amplified over roughly 18 PCR cycles. TCRdb re-called the reads through MiXCR, storing one row per CDR3 protein. This sample yields tens of thousands of distinct CDR3 sequences, of which approximately 12% are seen a single time; about 6.2% belongs to the top ten. Time point here: before trial treatment. Sequenced material: PBMCs, taken before treatment. The receptor source for this set is a female donor with ovarian cancer.

In its sample, this clonotype was seen many times. The chain joins TRBV14 to TRBJ2-7; 9 bases fit TRBD2. Germline CDR1 SGHDN, CDR2 FVKESK. The V gene end was trimmed by 3 bases and the J gene end by 1 base; junction bases not matched to a gene: 4. The CDR3 has 15 residues. Written as DNA, the CDR3 is TGTGCCAGCAGCCAGCTCACTAGCGGGTCCTACGAGCAGTACTTC. Amino acid sequence: CASSQLTSGSYEQYF.

This clonotype was observed many times. V usage is TRBV11-1 and J usage is TRBJ1-2, with no clear D. CDR1 and CDR2 from the germline V gene are SGHAT and FQDESV (reference sequence). Trimming removed 1 base from V and 8 bases from J, with 11 bases in between. The CDR3 loop spans 13 amino acids. CDR3: CASSLGPNEGYTF. The CDR3 coding sequence is TGTGCCAGCAGCTTAGGACCCAATGAGGGCTACACCTTC.

There are a few counts of this clonotype. The chain carries TRBV5-1 and TRBJ1-5, with a tentative D call TRBD1 (5 bases). The V gene's germline CDR1 is SGHRS and CDR2 YFSETQ. The germline V and J ends were trimmed by 3 bases and 4 bases, with 14 bases remaining between them. CDR3 size: 15 residues. CDR3 amino acids: CASSWDGLRNQPQHF. The CDR3 DNA reads as TGCGCCAGCAGCTGGGACGGATTGCGGAATCAGCCCCAGCATTTT.

Comment on this clonotype: A far larger clone lies a single base away; this is likely a read error. In DNA form, the CDR3 reads TGCAGTGCTTCAATTGGTTGGAGCTCCTACAATGAGCAGTACTTC. It specifies CSASIGWSSYNEQYF. The V call is TRBV20-1, the J call TRBJ2-5; D call uncertain. The CDR3 covers 15 residues. Trimming cost V 5 bases and J 11 bases, with 27 bases left between them. Germline V gene lookup returns CDR1 DFQATT and CDR2 SNEGSKA (reference sequence).

This clonotype was detected many times. The rearrangement uses TRBV6-6 and TRBJ2-1; TRBD2 aligns across 10 bases. V lost 2 bases to trimming and J lost 6 bases; unmatched junction nucleotides: 10. CDR3 size: 17 residues. Per the germline V gene, CDR1 is MNHNY and CDR2 is SVGAGI (reference sequence). The CDR3 bases are TGTGCCAGCAGTTACCCCCCCCTAGCGGGAGTATTCAATGAGCAGTTCTTC. It specifies CASSYPPLAGVFNEQFF.

A remark on this clonotype: With a far larger clone one base away, a read error is the likely cause. The chain links TRBV11-2 to TRBJ2-1; D call uncertain. With the DNA end fitting TRBJ2-7 better, the J assignment may be wrong. This CDR3 has 12 residues. Per the germline V gene, CDR1 is SGHAT and CDR2 is FQNNGV. The CDR3 DNA follows: TGTGCCATCAGCCCACGATCCTACGAGCAGTACTTC. This encodes CAISPRSYEQYF.

By share of the sample, this clonotype is medium-sized. The V gene is TRBV5-6, the J gene TRBJ1-5; possibly TRBD1 for D (5 bases). CDR1 is SGHDT and CDR2 is YYEEEE in the germline V gene. With 0 bases removed from V and 7 bases from J, the gap between germline ends came to 8 bases. The CDR3 is 13 residues long. The CDR3 is CASSLAGGQPQHF. Written as DNA, the CDR3 is TGTGCCAGCAGCTTGGCCGGGGGACAGCCCCAGCATTTT.

This clonotype has a count of ten or more. The chain links TRBV15 to TRBJ2-3; maybe TRBD2 (7 bases). V was clipped by 0 bases and J by 2 bases, with 9 bases between them. The CDR3 length is 15 residues. Germline-derived CDR1 and CDR2 are LNHNV and YYDKDF (reference sequence). CDR3 sequence (DNA): TGTGCCACCAGCAGAGATGGGGGGGCCACAGATACGCAGTATTTT. Protein: CATSRDGGATDTQYF.

This clonotype has ten or more counts. This chain joins TRBV7-2 and TRBJ2-5; the D gene could be TRBD1 or TRBD2 (5 bases each). Trimming cost V 5 bases and J 5 bases, with 18 bases left between them. CDR1 SGHTA and CDR2 FQGNSA come from the germline V gene. The CDR3 runs 15 residues. Here the CDR3 reads CASSDPPGTGETQYF. The DNA of the CDR3 is TGTGCCAGCAGCGATCCCCCAGGGACGGGGGAGACCCAGTACTTC. The full variable domain, in which reference TRBV7-2 and TRBJ2-5 provide the parts outside the CDR3, is GAGVSQSPSNKVTEKGKDVELRCDPISGHTALYWYRQSLGQGLEFLIYFQGNSAPDKSGLPSDRFSAERTGGSVSTLTIQRTQQEDSAVYLCASSDPPGTGETQYFGPGTRLLVL.

This clonotype was seen repeatedly, ten times or more. The CDR3 DNA sequence: TGTGCCTGGAGTGTATCTGCGAAGCAGCCCCAGCATTTT. It yields the protein CAWSVSAKQPQHF. The V and J genes are TRBV30 and TRBJ1-5; D ambiguous. The CDR3 sequence is 13 residues long. CDR1 is GTSNPN, CDR2 SVGIG, per germline (reference sequence). Trimming left V 0 bases short and J 7 bases short, with 10 bases between.

This clonotype was seen many times. The V call is TRBV5-1, the J call TRBJ2-1; 9 positions agree with TRBD2. Germline V gene data show CDR1 as SGHRS and CDR2 as YFSETQ. V shed 4 bases and J 8 bases; nucleotides not matched to a gene: 13. The CDR3 has 16 amino acids. CDR3 loop: CASSETGLAPSDEQFF. CDR3 bases: TGCGCCAGCAGCGAAACGGGACTAGCCCCTTCGGATGAGCAGTTCTTC.

At least ten counts were recorded for this clonotype. V is TRBV20-1 and J is TRBJ2-4; D unclear. The CDR3 runs to 12 residues. Trimming stripped 1 base from V and 8 bases from J, with 9 bases between. CDR1 DFQATT and CDR2 SNEGSKA come from the germline V gene (reference sequence). Written as DNA, the CDR3 is TGCAGTGCTAGAGCCCTGGCAGACATTCAGTACTTC. It yields the protein CSARALADIQYF.

The table lists this clonotype with many counts. The chain carries TRBV6-5 and TRBJ2-1, with 10 bases fitting TRBD2. Germline V gene data show CDR1 as MNHEY and CDR2 as SVGAGI. Trimming took 5 bases from V and 6 from J; bases not matched to a gene: 7. This CDR3 comprises 15 residues. CDR3 coding DNA: TGTGCCAGCAGTGGTATAGCGGGAGGACTCAATGAGCAGTTCTTC. Its translation: CASSGIAGGLNEQFF.

This clonotype occurred many times. The chain is built from TRBV6-5 and TRBJ2-7, with D tentatively TRBD1 (6 bases). The V end was cut by 8 bases, the J end by 0 bases, with 14 bases between. Germline values: CDR1 MNHEY, CDR2 SVGAGI. This CDR3 comprises 14 residues. The CDR3 region is CASHPGANSYEQYF. DNA of the CDR3: TGTGCCAGCCACCCAGGGGCGAACTCCTACGAGCAGTACTTC.

This clonotype was counted many times. V and J are TRBV4-1 and TRBJ2-7; D is possibly TRBD2 (7 bases). The CDR3 totals 16 residues. With 2 bases removed from V and 1 base from J, the gap between germline ends came to 15 bases. Germline V gives CDR1 MGHRA, CDR2 YSYEKL. The CDR3 DNA follows: TGCGCCAGCAGCCAACCAACGAGGGGGGGGTCCTACGAGCAGTACTTC. This gives the protein CASSQPTRGGSYEQYF.

The gene calls are TRBV5-1 and TRBJ2-3, with D maybe TRBD2 (6 bases). Trimming left V 0 bases short and J 2 bases short, with 10 bases between. Germline V gene sequence: CDR1 SGHRS, CDR2 YFSETQ. The CDR3 sequence is 15 residues long. In DNA form, the CDR3 reads TGCGCCAGCAGCTTGGTCTTAGCGGACACAGATACGCAGTATTTT. It is translated as CASSLVLADTDTQYF.

This clonotype was seen ten or more times. The V call is TRBV4-1, the J call TRBJ1-1, with D possibly matching TRBD1 (6 bases). CDR1 and CDR2 (germline): MGHRA, YSYEKL. V shed 0 bases and J shed 1 base, with 12 bases lying between them. This CDR3 contains 16 residues. CDR3 amino acids: CASSQEKRGGNTEAFF. The CDR3 region has the DNA TGCGCCAGCAGCCAAGAAAAGAGGGGGGGGAACACTGAAGCTTTCTTT.

Concerning this clonotype: A far larger clone is off by one base, so a read error is likely. J is TRBJ2-1 and V is TRBV29-1, with D perhaps matching TRBD1 (5 bases). Per the germline V gene, CDR1 is SQVTM and CDR2 is ANQGSEA. Trimming pared 0 bases from V and 10 bases from J, leaving 19 bases between. The CDR3 covers 15 residues. CDR3 DNA: TGCAGCGTTGAAGATCCGTCTCTCGGCAGGGCCGAGCAGTTCTTC. This codes for CSVEDPSLGRAEQFF.

This clonotype occurred many times. The chain has TRBV7-6 and TRBJ2-1; 7 bases line up with TRBD2. Germline-derived CDR1 and CDR2 are SGHVS and FNYEAQ. This CDR3 region has 16 residues. V trimming: 4 bases; J trimming: 3 bases; junction bases outside the gene matches: 9. Here the CDR3 reads CASSSTGGNRYNEQFF. CDR3 sequence (DNA): TGTGCCAGCAGCTCGACCGGGGGGAATCGCTACAATGAGCAGTTCTTC.

This clonotype was seen repeatedly, ten times or more. The chain uses TRBV20-1 and TRBJ2-1, with 7 bases identical to TRBD2. Losses at the gene ends were 2 bases for V and 8 bases for J; bases not matched to a gene: 6. Germline CDR1 DFQATT, CDR2 SNEGSKA (reference sequence). The CDR3 consists of 13 residues. CDR3 sequence reads: CSARNPGRDEQFF. CDR3 bases: TGCAGTGCTAGAAATCCTGGGAGGGATGAGCAGTTCTTC.

This clonotype was recorded at least ten times. CDR3: CASSTKGQTNTEAFF. The CDR3 DNA is TGTGCCAGCTCAACAAAGGGACAGACCAACACTGAAGCTTTCTTT. The rearrangement joins TRBV18 to TRBJ1-1, with 7 positions matching TRBD1. Trimming took 5 bases from V and 2 from J; bases not matched to a gene: 8. In germline, CDR1 is KGHSH, CDR2 LQKENI. The CDR3 extends over 15 amino acids.

This clonotype was detected ten times or more. The chain uses TRBV27 and TRBJ2-1; D is uncertain. The CDR3 runs 13 residues. Germline loops: CDR1 MNHEY, CDR2 SMNVEV (reference sequence). V was clipped by 3 bases and J by 6 bases, with 9 bases between them. CDR3 nucleotides: TGTGCCAGCAGTTTTGGTGGCGGCAATGAGCAGTTCTTC. Translating it yields CASSFGGGNEQFF.

There are many counts of this clonotype. V and J are TRBV19 and TRBJ1-5, with D perhaps TRBD1 (5 bases). Germline V CDR1 and CDR2: LNHDA, SQIVND (reference sequence). V was clipped by 8 bases and J by 0 bases, with 17 bases between them. This CDR3 is 16 amino acids long. The CDR3 sequence is CASLRTSDISNQPQHF. DNA of the CDR3: TGTGCCAGTCTGAGGACATCGGATATTAGCAATCAGCCCCAGCATTTT.

This clonotype was recorded many times. The V and J genes are TRBV4-2 and TRBJ2-3, with D perhaps assigned TRBD1 or TRBD2 (5 bases each). This CDR3 region has 15 residues. The ends were cut back, 4 bases at V and 2 bases at J, with 13 bases in the middle. Germline lookup yields CDR1 LGHNA and CDR2 YNFKEQ. The CDR3 protein is CASSPLRGPTDTQYF. CDR3 coding DNA: TGTGCCAGCAGCCCATTACGGGGCCCCACAGATACGCAGTATTTT.

This chain uses TRBV27 with TRBJ2-2; possibly TRBD2 for D (6 bases). The CDR3 loop spans 16 amino acids. V was clipped by 6 bases and J by 2 bases, with 16 bases between them. Per germline, CDR1 MNHEY and CDR2 SMNVEV (reference sequence). The DNA for the CDR3 is TGTGCCAGCAGCCGCGGGGTCACTGGAAACACCGGGGAGCTGTTTTTT. As protein: CASSRGVTGNTGELFF.

This clonotype was counted at least ten times. The CDR3 reads CASSTRQDEESVDTEAFF. For the CDR3, the DNA is TGTGCCAGCAGTACGAGACAAGACGAAGAATCGGTGGACACTGAAGCTTTCTTT. This chain links TRBV12-3 or TRBV12-4 with TRBJ1-1, with D unresolved. The CDR3 consists of 18 residues. V was trimmed by 5 bases and J by 3 bases, leaving 25 bases between them.

The chain uses TRBV29-1 and TRBJ2-3; the D call may be TRBD1 or TRBD2 (7 bases each). V shed 0 bases and J shed 2 bases, with 12 bases lying between them. There are 15 residues in the CDR3. The germline V gene has CDR1 SQVTM and CDR2 ANQGSEA. The CDR3 is CSVEDPGGDTDTQYF. Written as DNA, the CDR3 is TGCAGCGTTGAAGACCCAGGGGGGGACACAGATACGCAGTATTTT.

Ten or more counts support this clonotype. This sequence joins TRBV7-9 and TRBJ2-1; D remains unclear. The germline V and J ends were trimmed by 8 bases and 4 bases, with 9 bases remaining between them. This CDR3 region has 12 residues. Germline values: CDR1 SEHNR, CDR2 FQNEAQ (reference sequence). CDR3 residues: CASRWGYNEQFF. CDR3 bases: TGTGCCAGCCGCTGGGGATACAATGAGCAGTTCTTC.

This clonotype was recorded many times. The CDR3 protein is CASSLGRSPEAFF. The CDR3 DNA is TGTGCCAGCAGTTTAGGGCGTTCCCCTGAAGCTTTCTTT. The chain has TRBV12-3 or TRBV12-4 and TRBJ1-1; no firm D call. CDR3 length equals 13 residues. Deletions cut 1 base from V and 6 bases from J, with 9 bases between.

This clonotype was seen repeatedly, ten times or more. The genes are TRBV27 and TRBJ2-7; D remains ambiguous. With 5 bases removed from V and 0 bases from J, the gap between germline ends came to 11 bases. The CDR3 contains 14 residues. CDR1 and CDR2 (germline): MNHEY, SMNVEV (reference sequence). This CDR3 is CASSLSETSYEQYF. CDR3 sequence (DNA): TGTGCCAGCAGTCTCTCAGAGACCTCCTACGAGCAGTACTTC.